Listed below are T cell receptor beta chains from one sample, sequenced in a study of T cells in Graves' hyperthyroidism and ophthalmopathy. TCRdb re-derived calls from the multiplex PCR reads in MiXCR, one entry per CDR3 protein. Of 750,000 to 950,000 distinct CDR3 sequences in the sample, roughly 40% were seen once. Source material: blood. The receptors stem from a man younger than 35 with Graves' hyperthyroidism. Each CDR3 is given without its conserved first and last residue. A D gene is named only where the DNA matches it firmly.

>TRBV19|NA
ASSIVGGGAETQY
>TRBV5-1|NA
ASSLGGGSSEQY
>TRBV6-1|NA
ASSEWDTETYEQY
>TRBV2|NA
ASSYSPWGGELF
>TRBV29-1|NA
SLGGSYGYT
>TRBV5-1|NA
ASSPPGGLHQPQH
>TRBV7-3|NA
ASNSGPDVSRTEAF
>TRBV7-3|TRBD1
ASSSLRDRGYEQY
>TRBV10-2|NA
ASSAAGSRLSRAF
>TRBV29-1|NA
SVEARGVTEQY
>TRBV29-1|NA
SAGPDSSYEQY
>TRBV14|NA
ASSQDWNSGNTIY
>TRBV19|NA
ASSNRGVISQH
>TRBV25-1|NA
ASSSQGSAYEQY
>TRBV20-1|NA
SAPLGPRDTEAF
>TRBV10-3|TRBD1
ASRQGTDHYEQY
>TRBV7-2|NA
ASSPRIGGEGNQPQH
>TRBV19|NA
ASSMFTGQRTGELF
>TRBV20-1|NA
SARPFGALTYEQY
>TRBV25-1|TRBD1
ASNFDRGTEAF
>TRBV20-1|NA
SASDGPNYGYT
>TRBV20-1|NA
SAFYENYGYT
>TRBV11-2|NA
ASSWAGVYEQY
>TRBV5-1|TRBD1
ASSLDRGIGGYT
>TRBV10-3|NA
AISDEYQETQY
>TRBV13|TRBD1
ASSPRTGAFNSPLH
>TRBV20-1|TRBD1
SARDGTGSLEQY
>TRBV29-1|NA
SVDTGYNEQF